These T cell receptor beta chains were read from a single sample in a study of T cells after yellow fever vaccination. A single record per CDR3 protein comes from TCRdb applying MiXCR to the 5' RACE reads. Here the sample spans 200,000 to 250,000 distinct CDR3 sequences, around 3.1% being singletons. The sample was CD4+ T cells sorted from PBMCs, taken 10 days after the yellow fever booster vaccination. The source of these receptors is a young man who received the YFV17D yellow fever vaccine. Both conserved end residues are part of each CDR3. D genes are given only for firm matches. Clone size is stated in some rows and not others, as once, few, many or a class when expanded.

j_call,clone_size,d_call,v_call,cdr3_aa,cdr3_nt
TRBJ2-7,few,.,TRBV10-3,CAISRQTVMYEQYF,TGTGCCATCAGTCGACAGACAGTTATGTACGAGCAGTACTTC
TRBJ2-2,many,.,TRBV11-2,CASSQGANTGELFF,TGTGCCAGCAGCCAGGGAGCTAACACCGGGGAGCTGTTTTTT
TRBJ2-5,.,.,TRBV5-1,CASSLTAAGAQETQYF,TGCGCCAGCAGCTTAACGGCGGCGGGGGCGCAAGAGACCCAGTACTTC
TRBJ1-5,few,.,TRBV24-1,CATSDLGQPQHF,TGTGCCACCAGTGATTTGGGTCAGCCCCAGCATTTT
TRBJ1-5,few,.,TRBV7-8,CASSLTRGGSNQPQHF,TGTGCCAGCAGCCTAACCCGAGGGGGGAGCAATCAGCCCCAGCATTTT
TRBJ1-4,few,.,TRBV7-9,CASSLFGATTNEKLFF,TGTGCCAGCAGCTTATTTGGAGCCACAACTAATGAAAAACTGTTTTTT
TRBJ1-5,many,.,TRBV20-1,CSARQADSNQPQHF,TGCAGTGCCCGCCAGGCCGATAGCAATCAGCCCCAGCATTTT
TRBJ2-1,many,TRBD1,TRBV7-2,CASKDKGTGGYNEQFF,TGTGCCAGCAAGGACAAAGGGACAGGAGGTTACAATGAGCAGTTCTTC
TRBJ2-2,many,.,TRBV7-3,CASSLDLNTGELFF,TGTGCCAGCAGCTTAGACTTGAACACCGGGGAGCTGTTTTTT
TRBJ2-3,many,TRBD2,TRBV20-1,CSARELAGYTDTQYF,TGCAGTGCTAGAGAACTAGCGGGGTACACAGATACGCAGTATTTT
TRBJ2-5,many,.,TRBV4-3,CASSQALGETQYF,TGCGCCAGCAGCCAAGCCCTGGGCGAGACCCAGTACTTC
TRBJ1-1,many,.,TRBV4-2,CASTRGDMNTEAFF,TGTGCCAGCACCCGAGGGGACATGAACACTGAAGCTTTCTTT
TRBJ2-3,few,.,TRBV7-9,CASSAGTDFTDTQYF,TGTGCCAGCAGCGCCGGGACGGATTTCACAGATACGCAGTATTTT
TRBJ1-5,many,TRBD1,TRBV7-8,CASSMGGTGSNQPQHF,TGTGCCAGCAGTATGGGAGGGACAGGGAGCAATCAGCCCCAGCATTTT
TRBJ2-6,.,.,TRBV23-1,CASSQSTVSGANVLTF,TGCGCCAGCAGTCAGTCGACAGTCTCTGGGGCCAACGTCCTGACTTTC
TRBJ2-7,many,.,TRBV5-1,CASSLASTNPYEQYF,TGCGCCAGCAGCTTGGCCTCTACAAACCCCTACGAGCAGTACTTC
TRBJ1-1,many,.,TRBV7-2,CASSLGGARAEAFF,TGTGCCAGCAGCTTAGGGGGGGCTAGGGCTGAAGCTTTCTTT
TRBJ1-2,few,.,TRBV5-5,CASSPRAGGLLANYGYTF,TGTGCCAGCTCCCCACGGGCCGGGGGTCTACTCGCTAACTATGGCTACACCTTC
TRBJ2-4,.,.,TRBV30,CAWSDGDPKNIQYF,TGTGCCTGGAGTGACGGGGATCCCAAAAACATTCAGTACTTC
TRBJ1-2,many,.,TRBV7-9,CASSQDRTSYGYTF,TGTGCCAGCAGTCAAGACAGAACTTCCTATGGCTACACCTTC
TRBJ2-1,.,TRBD2,TRBV4-1,CASSPGTSGGYNEQFF,TGCGCCAGCAGCCCCGGGACTAGCGGGGGCTACAATGAGCAGTTCTTC
TRBJ2-1,few,TRBD2,TRBV29-1,CSVASGGSGEQFF,TGCAGCGTTGCGAGCGGGGGGTCAGGAGAGCAGTTCTTC
TRBJ1-1,.,.,TRBV29-1,CSTDGGGTEAFF,TGCAGCACCGACGGGGGAGGCACTGAAGCTTTCTTT
TRBJ1-4,many,.,TRBV6-1,CASSRQYNEKLFF,TGTGCCAGCAGCCGACAGTATAATGAAAAACTGTTTTTT
TRBJ1-1,many,TRBD1,TRBV7-9,CASRRTGADTEAFF,TGTGCCAGCAGACGGACAGGGGCAGACACTGAAGCTTTCTTT
TRBJ2-7,few,TRBD2,TRBV5-4,CASSKTSGVNEQYF,TGTGCCAGCAGCAAAACTAGCGGGGTTAACGAGCAGTACTTC
TRBJ2-1,many,TRBD1,TRBV5-4,CASSYDRGQGWSEFF,TGTGCCAGCAGCTACGACCGGGGACAGGGCTGGTCGGAGTTCTTC
TRBJ1-1,few,.,TRBV7-9,CASSMVNTEAFF,TGTGCCAGCAGCATGGTAAACACTGAAGCTTTCTTT
TRBJ1-4,.,.,TRBV5-1,CASSPSWAGEKLFF,TGCGCCAGCAGCCCGTCATGGGCCGGGGAAAAACTGTTTTTT
TRBJ2-5,many,.,TRBV7-8,CASKPGRHQETQYF,TGTGCCAGCAAACCAGGGAGGCACCAAGAGACCCAGTACTTC
TRBJ2-5,many,TRBD2,TRBV7-8,CASSLGAGYQETQYF,TGTGCCAGCAGCTTAGGAGCGGGGTACCAAGAGACCCAGTACTTC
TRBJ1-3,.,TRBD1,TRBV7-2,CASSTGTGGNTIYF,TGTGCCAGCAGCACCGGGACAGGGGGAAACACCATATATTTT
TRBJ1-2,few,.,TRBV12-3/TRBV12-4,CASSSFYGYTF,TGTGCCAGCAGCTCGTTCTATGGCTACACCTTC
TRBJ1-1,.,.,TRBV9,CASSSQLTVNTEAFF,TGTGCCAGCAGCTCTCAGCTGACGGTCAACACTGAAGCTTTCTTT
TRBJ2-3,many,.,TRBV20-1,CSAARAVITDTQYF,TGCAGTGCCGCTAGGGCGGTAATCACAGATACGCAGTATTTT
TRBJ2-1,.,TRBD2,TRBV4-3,CASSPRGSPEYNEQFF,TGCGCCAGCAGCCCGCGCGGGAGTCCCGAATACAATGAGCAGTTCTTC